This T cell receptor beta chain was sequenced in a study of monozygotic twins with inflammatory bowel disease. TCRdb re-analyzed the 5' RACE reads; it lists each CDR3 protein once, without DNA. Its listing shows over 100,000 distinct CDR3 sequences. Germline CDR1 reads SGHTA; CDR2 reads FQGTGA. CDR3 length equals 17 residues. The study, taken as a whole, reports: Among the T cells, different subtypes could not be distinguished.

To note about this clonotype: Its antigen is unidentified.

This chain links TRBV7-3 with TRBJ2-6; TCRdb indicates TRBD1, and absent DNA this call remains unverified. This clonotype was sampled from a human donor with ulcerative colitis or Crohn's disease, or a healthy co-twin of an affected twin (not recorded which). Source material: blood. The CDR3 is CASSPGTGRPGANVLTF. Complete variable domain (other parts from reference TRBV7-3 and TRBJ2-6): GAGVSQTPSNKVTEKGKYVELRCDPISGHTALYWYRQSLGQGPEFLIYFQGTGAADDSGLPNDRFFAVRPEGSVSTLKIQRTERGDSAVYLCASSPGTGRPGANVLTFGAGSRLTVL.